Listed below are T cell receptor beta chains from one sample, sequenced in a study of T cell changes during pregnancy in multiple sclerosis. Sequenced by immunoSEQ multiplex PCR; TCRdb stores in-frame clones only, minus some. The sample lists tens of thousands of clones, around 93% occurring once. Sample: peripheral blood, taken in the second trimester of pregnancy. These receptors all come from a female donor with multiple sclerosis, enrolled in a pregnancy study. CDR3s include the opening cysteine and the closing phenylalanine or tryptophan. The D gene is left open where the match is weak. Clone sizes are given selectively: once, few, many, or a class where the clone is expanded.

CDR3 DNA: TGCAGCGTCCACCCTACAGGGGGCTCCTACAATGAGCAGTTCTTC
CDR3 protein: CSVHPTGGSYNEQFF
clone size: -
CDR3 length: 15
D gene: TRBD1
V gene: TRBV29-1
J gene: TRBJ2-1

CDR3 DNA: TGTGCCAGCAGATCACAGGGTGAGCAGTTCTTC
CDR3 protein: CASRSQGEQFF
clone size: -
CDR3 length: 11
D gene: -
V gene: TRBV11-1
J gene: TRBJ2-1

CDR3 DNA: TGTGCCAGCAGTCGGACTAGCGGGAAGGGTGGGGCCAACGTCCTGACTTTC
CDR3 protein: CASSRTSGKGGANVLTF
clone size: -
CDR3 length: 17
D gene: TRBD2
V gene: TRBV9
J gene: TRBJ2-6

CDR3 DNA: TGTGCCAGCAGTGCCGACAGGGGGATGGAGACCCAGTACTTC
CDR3 protein: CASSADRGMETQYF
clone size: -
CDR3 length: 14
D gene: TRBD1
V gene: TRBV6-1
J gene: TRBJ2-5

CDR3 DNA: TGTGCCAGTAGTATCCTACAGGGGGCGATCGGACTAAGGGGGACAGATACGCAGTATTTT
CDR3 protein: CASSILQGAIGLRGTDTQYF
clone size: -
CDR3 length: 20
D gene: TRBD1
V gene: TRBV19
J gene: TRBJ2-3

CDR3 DNA: TGTGCCAGCAGCAAAGAGGGACTAGCGCGATACAATGAGCAGTTCTTC
CDR3 protein: CASSKEGLARYNEQFF
clone size: -
CDR3 length: 16
D gene: TRBD2
V gene: TRBV2
J gene: TRBJ2-1

CDR3 DNA: TGTGCCAGTAGTATCGGAGGGAATATAGCCAAAAACATTCAGTACTTC
CDR3 protein: CASSIGGNIAKNIQYF
clone size: -
CDR3 length: 16
D gene: -
V gene: TRBV19
J gene: TRBJ2-4

CDR3 DNA: TGTGCCAGCAACCGGGACGCCGCGGGGGAGACCCAGTACTTC
CDR3 protein: CASNRDAAGETQYF
clone size: -
CDR3 length: 14
D gene: -
V gene: TRBV2
J gene: TRBJ2-5

CDR3 DNA: TGTGCCAGCAGTTTGACCGGGACAGAAATCTACGAGCAGTACTTC
CDR3 protein: CASSLTGTEIYEQYF
clone size: -
CDR3 length: 15
D gene: TRBD1
V gene: TRBV7-2
J gene: TRBJ2-7

CDR3 DNA: TGTGCCATCAGTGAGTCGGTCCCCAATAGAGGGCCCTTAACCTACGAGCAGTACTTC
CDR3 protein: CAISESVPNRGPLTYEQYF
clone size: -
CDR3 length: 19
D gene: -
V gene: TRBV10-3
J gene: TRBJ2-7

CDR3 DNA: TGTGCCAGCAGCCGTTCCAGGATTAGCGGGTACAATGAGCAGTTCTTC
CDR3 protein: CASSRSRISGYNEQFF
clone size: -
CDR3 length: 16
D gene: TRBD2
V gene: TRBV7-8
J gene: TRBJ2-1

CDR3 DNA: TGTGCCAGCAGCTTGCGGGAGCTAGGAGACAATGAGCAGTTCTTC
CDR3 protein: CASSLRELGDNEQFF
clone size: -
CDR3 length: 15
D gene: TRBD2
V gene: TRBV7-9
J gene: TRBJ2-1

CDR3 DNA: TGCGCCAGCAGCCAGAGTGAATTTACAACTAATGAAAAACTGTTTTTT
CDR3 protein: CASSQSEFTTNEKLFF
clone size: -
CDR3 length: 16
D gene: -
V gene: TRBV4-1
J gene: TRBJ1-4

CDR3 DNA: TGCGCCAGCAGCCAAGATATAGGGGGCTCGAGCTATGGCTACACCTTC
CDR3 protein: CASSQDIGGSSYGYTF
clone size: once
CDR3 length: 16
D gene: TRBD1
V gene: TRBV4-3
J gene: TRBJ1-2

CDR3 DNA: TGTGCCATCAGAACCGGGAACTTAGACACCGGGGAGCTGTTTTTT
CDR3 protein: CAIRTGNLDTGELFF
clone size: -
CDR3 length: 15
D gene: -
V gene: TRBV10-3
J gene: TRBJ2-2

CDR3 DNA: TGTGCCAGCAGCGGACCGGGACAGGGGCCTCCCCGGGGGGAGCAGTTCTTC
CDR3 protein: CASSGPGQGPPRGEQFF
clone size: -
CDR3 length: 17
D gene: TRBD1
V gene: TRBV9
J gene: TRBJ2-1

CDR3 DNA: TGTGCCAGCAAAAACAGGAGGGGTGGACAAGAGACCCAGTACTTC
CDR3 protein: CASKNRRGGQETQYF
clone size: -
CDR3 length: 15
D gene: -
V gene: TRBV28
J gene: TRBJ2-5

CDR3 DNA: TGTGCCAGCAGCTTGCGGGCGGGAAGGGACTACGAGCAGTACTTC
CDR3 protein: CASSLRAGRDYEQYF
clone size: -
CDR3 length: 15
D gene: -
V gene: TRBV5-6
J gene: TRBJ2-7

CDR3 DNA: TGCAGCGCAAGAACCGGGGGTGTCGGGGAGCTGTTTTTT
CDR3 protein: CSARTGGVGELFF
clone size: -
CDR3 length: 13
D gene: -
V gene: TRBV29-1
J gene: TRBJ2-2

CDR3 DNA: TGTGCCAGCAGCTTTTGGACAGACCAAGAGACCCAGTACTTC
CDR3 protein: CASSFWTDQETQYF
clone size: -
CDR3 length: 14
D gene: -
V gene: TRBV7-9
J gene: TRBJ2-5

CDR3 DNA: TGTGCCAGCAGCTTAGACAGGGGAGCTTACACCGGGGAGCTGTTTTTT
CDR3 protein: CASSLDRGAYTGELFF
clone size: -
CDR3 length: 16
D gene: TRBD1
V gene: TRBV7-8
J gene: TRBJ2-2

CDR3 DNA: TGTGCCAGCAGCTTAGTAATGGCTGGAGGGGACACTGAAGCTTTCTTT
CDR3 protein: CASSLVMAGGDTEAFF
clone size: -
CDR3 length: 16
D gene: -
V gene: TRBV7-8
J gene: TRBJ1-1

CDR3 DNA: TGTGCCAGCATCGCAGGGGATAATGAAAAACTGTTTTTT
CDR3 protein: CASIAGDNEKLFF
clone size: -
CDR3 length: 13
D gene: -
V gene: TRBV28
J gene: TRBJ1-4

CDR3 DNA: TGTGCCAGCAGTGACTCCTCGGCGGGTACGCAGTATTTT
CDR3 protein: CASSDSSAGTQYF
clone size: -
CDR3 length: 13
D gene: -
V gene: TRBV6-4
J gene: TRBJ2-3

CDR3 DNA: TGCGCCAGCAGCCAAGATACAGGGGCCGAGCAGTACTTC
CDR3 protein: CASSQDTGAEQYF
clone size: -
CDR3 length: 13
D gene: TRBD1
V gene: TRBV4-3
J gene: TRBJ2-7

CDR3 DNA: TGTGCCAGCAGTTTATTGGAGAAACAAGAGACCCAGTACTTC
CDR3 protein: CASSLLEKQETQYF
clone size: -
CDR3 length: 14
D gene: -
V gene: TRBV27
J gene: TRBJ2-5

CDR3 DNA: TGCGCCAGCAGCCCTAGGCCCGCCCCCTACGAGCAGTACTTC
CDR3 protein: CASSPRPAPYEQYF
clone size: -
CDR3 length: 14
D gene: -
V gene: TRBV4-1
J gene: TRBJ2-7

CDR3 DNA: TGTGCCAGCAGCCATCGGCGGGAGGGCCAGGGGAAGGAGCAGTACTTC
CDR3 protein: CASSHRREGQGKEQYF
clone size: -
CDR3 length: 16
D gene: TRBD2
V gene: TRBV5-6
J gene: TRBJ2-7

CDR3 DNA: TGTGCCAGCAGCTCTAGCCCCTACGAGCAGTACTTC
CDR3 protein: CASSSSPYEQYF
clone size: -
CDR3 length: 12
D gene: -
V gene: TRBV7-9
J gene: TRBJ2-7

CDR3 DNA: TGTGCCAGCAGGGGCTACTGGGATGAGCAGTTCTTC
CDR3 protein: CASRGYWDEQFF
clone size: -
CDR3 length: 12
D gene: -
V gene: TRBV6-1
J gene: TRBJ2-1

CDR3 DNA: TGTGCCAGCAGTTTACGCGGGAGGGGGGGAACCTACGAGCAGTACTTC
CDR3 protein: CASSLRGRGGTYEQYF
clone size: -
CDR3 length: 16
D gene: TRBD2
V gene: TRBV27
J gene: TRBJ2-7

CDR3 DNA: TGTGCTAGTGCCCCCAGGGGATCTTCGGGACGAAGCTCCTACGAGCAGTACTTC
CDR3 protein: CASAPRGSSGRSSYEQYF
clone size: -
CDR3 length: 18
D gene: -
V gene: TRBV12-5
J gene: TRBJ2-7

CDR3 DNA: TGTGCCAGCAAGTCAGGGACAGGGGTTTACAATGAGCAGTTCTTC
CDR3 protein: CASKSGTGVYNEQFF
clone size: -
CDR3 length: 15
D gene: TRBD1
V gene: TRBV27
J gene: TRBJ2-1

CDR3 DNA: TGTGCCAGCAGCCAAGAAGGAGGGGTGAACACTGAAGCTTTCTTT
CDR3 protein: CASSQEGGVNTEAFF
clone size: -
CDR3 length: 15
D gene: -
V gene: TRBV4-2
J gene: TRBJ1-1

CDR3 DNA: TGTGCCAGCACCAAGGGGACTAGCGGGCTCAATGAGCAGTTCTTC
CDR3 protein: CASTKGTSGLNEQFF
clone size: -
CDR3 length: 15
D gene: TRBD2
V gene: TRBV9
J gene: TRBJ2-1

CDR3 DNA: TGTGCCAGCAGTCACCTAGCGGGAGGGCCGGCAGAAGAGACCCAGTACTTC
CDR3 protein: CASSHLAGGPAEETQYF
clone size: once
CDR3 length: 17
D gene: TRBD2
V gene: TRBV27
J gene: TRBJ2-5

CDR3 DNA: TGTGCCAGCAGCCACCGAGTCGGGACAGGGGGCGACGAGCAGTACTTC
CDR3 protein: CASSHRVGTGGDEQYF
clone size: -
CDR3 length: 16
D gene: TRBD1
V gene: TRBV14
J gene: TRBJ2-7

CDR3 DNA: TGTGCCAGCAGCTTGGCCGACTCTAATGAGCAGTTCTTC
CDR3 protein: CASSLADSNEQFF
clone size: few
CDR3 length: 13
D gene: -
V gene: TRBV5-6
J gene: TRBJ2-1

CDR3 DNA: TGTGCCAGCAGTTCTAGGCGGGAGACCCAGTACTTC
CDR3 protein: CASSSRRETQYF
clone size: -
CDR3 length: 12
D gene: -
V gene: TRBV6-6
J gene: TRBJ2-5

CDR3 DNA: TGTGCCAGCAGCTCCCCCTCTCTAGCGAACCACCAGGATACGCAGTATTTT
CDR3 protein: CASSSPSLANHQDTQYF
clone size: -
CDR3 length: 17
D gene: -
V gene: TRBV11-3
J gene: TRBJ2-3

CDR3 DNA: TGTGCCAGCAGTGATAAGCTAGCGGGAAGAGATACGCAGTATTTT
CDR3 protein: CASSDKLAGRDTQYF
clone size: once
CDR3 length: 15
D gene: TRBD2
V gene: TRBV2
J gene: TRBJ2-3

CDR3 DNA: TGTGCCAGCAGTGACTCTAGCACCGGGGAGCTGTTTTTT
CDR3 protein: CASSDSSTGELFF
clone size: medium-sized
CDR3 length: 13
D gene: -
V gene: TRBV6-4
J gene: TRBJ2-2

CDR3 DNA: TGTGCCAGCAGACTGACAGGGATCTACGAGCAGTACTTC
CDR3 protein: CASRLTGIYEQYF
clone size: -
CDR3 length: 13
D gene: TRBD1
V gene: TRBV28
J gene: TRBJ2-7

CDR3 DNA: TGTGCCAGCAGCTCCCCCCCAGGTGGTACGCAGTATTTT
CDR3 protein: CASSSPPGGTQYF
clone size: -
CDR3 length: 13
D gene: -
V gene: TRBV5-6
J gene: TRBJ2-3

CDR3 DNA: TGTGCCAGCAGCGCCCAGAATCCAGGGCACAATCAGCCCCAGCATTTT
CDR3 protein: CASSAQNPGHNQPQHF
clone size: -
CDR3 length: 16
D gene: -
V gene: TRBV7-2
J gene: TRBJ1-5

CDR3 DNA: TGTGCCAGCAGCCCTAGTGGGACACTCTACAATGAGCAGTTCTTC
CDR3 protein: CASSPSGTLYNEQFF
clone size: -
CDR3 length: 15
D gene: -
V gene: TRBV13
J gene: TRBJ2-1

CDR3 DNA: TGCGCCAGCAGCCAAGATCGGCTAGCGGGGTACGAGCAGTACTTC
CDR3 protein: CASSQDRLAGYEQYF
clone size: few
CDR3 length: 15
D gene: TRBD2
V gene: TRBV4-3
J gene: TRBJ2-7

CDR3 DNA: TGTGCCAGCAGTTCGAGACAGGTTTTTGGGGTGGAGGCTTTCTTT
CDR3 protein: CASSSRQVFGVEAFF
clone size: -
CDR3 length: 15
D gene: -
V gene: TRBV6-5
J gene: TRBJ1-1

CDR3 DNA: TGTGCCAGCAGCGTAGTCTTCGGGAGCTCCTACAATGAGCAGTTCTTC
CDR3 protein: CASSVVFGSSYNEQFF
clone size: -
CDR3 length: 16
D gene: -
V gene: TRBV9
J gene: TRBJ2-1

CDR3 DNA: TGTGCCAGCAGTTTCGATGCTAGCGGGAGGGATGAGCAGTTCTTC
CDR3 protein: CASSFDASGRDEQFF
clone size: -
CDR3 length: 15
D gene: TRBD2
V gene: TRBV27
J gene: TRBJ2-1

CDR3 DNA: TGTGCCAGCAGTTTCCTCCGGGACAGCGAGTACGAGCAGTACTTC
CDR3 protein: CASSFLRDSEYEQYF
clone size: -
CDR3 length: 15
D gene: TRBD1
V gene: TRBV28
J gene: TRBJ2-7

CDR3 DNA: TGCAGCGCAACTGACAGGGGATCCTATGGCTACACCTTC
CDR3 protein: CSATDRGSYGYTF
clone size: -
CDR3 length: 13
D gene: TRBD1
V gene: TRBV29-1
J gene: TRBJ1-2

CDR3 DNA: TGTGCCAGCGCAACGGGACAGGGGAAGTTGGATCAGCCCCAGCATTTT
CDR3 protein: CASATGQGKLDQPQHF
clone size: -
CDR3 length: 16
D gene: TRBD1
V gene: TRBV27
J gene: TRBJ1-5